The 24 T cell receptor beta chains presented below share a single source sample, sequenced in a study of cytomegalovirus exposure and HLA in healthy donors. Primers: 60 Vbeta forward and 13 Jbeta reverse. The table came from immunoSEQ multiplex PCR; TCRdb's copy has only in-frame clones and leaves some out. The sample carries about 180,000 clones, 65% to 80% recorded once. Sample: PBMCs. These receptors were obtained from a woman aged 40 to 55 in good health and CMV-seronegative.

In DNA form, the CDR3 reads TGTGCCTCCCAGGGGGGCTATGGCTACACCTTC. Protein product: CASQGGYGYTF. This sequence joins TRBV28 and TRBJ1-2; 7 bases are shared with TRBD1. The V segment lost 11 bases and the J segment 4 bases; nucleotides outside the gene matches: 4. This CDR3 spans 11 amino acids. Germline V gene sequence: CDR1 MDHEN, CDR2 SYDVKM.

V is TRBV10-2 and J is TRBJ1-1; 7 positions match TRBD1. CDR1 and CDR2 from the germline V gene are WSHSY and SAAADI. Losses at the gene ends were 9 bases for V and 10 bases for J; bases not matched to a gene: 8. The CDR3 has 11 residues. Written as DNA, the CDR3 is TGCGCCAGTTTAATGACAGGGACAGCTTTCTTT. Translating it yields CASLMTGTAFF.

This CDR3 is CASRHSTGELFF. The CDR3 bases are TGCGCCAGCAGACACAGTACCGGGGAGCTGTTTTTT. The gene calls are TRBV5-1 and TRBJ2-2; D unresolved. The CDR3 spans 12 residues. Germline CDR1 is SGHRS and CDR2 is YFSETQ. The V and J ends lost 5 bases and 5 bases respectively, with 7 bases between them.

This rearrangement joins TRBV7-2 to TRBJ1-6; 8 nucleotides agree with TRBD1. The CDR3 contains 16 residues. CDR1 is SGHTA, CDR2 FQGNSA, per germline. Trimming took 3 bases from V and 9 from J; bases not matched to a gene: 10. CDR3 sequence (DNA): TGTGCCAGCAGCTTGGCAGGACAGGGAGGAGGTTCACCCCTCCACTTT. Its protein product is CASSLAGQGGGSPLHF.

The chain combines TRBV10-3 with TRBJ1-2, with 7 bases aligning to TRBD1. The CDR3 has 13 amino acids. V was pared by 5 bases and J by 4 bases, with 4 bases of the junction left unmatched. In germline, CDR1 is ENHRY, CDR2 SYGVKD. The CDR3 nucleotides read TGTGCCATCAGTCCCGGGACAGCCTATGGCTACACCTTC. As protein: CAISPGTAYGYTF.

This clone was recorded a few times. The V call is TRBV2, the J call TRBJ1-1, with 9 nucleotides matching TRBD1. Losses at the gene ends were 4 bases for V and 4 bases for J; bases not matched to a gene: 4. The length of the CDR3 is 14 residues. Germline lookup yields CDR1 SNHLY and CDR2 FYNNEI. CDR3 residues: CASSGDRGGTEAFF. The CDR3 DNA reads TGTGCCAGCAGTGGAGACAGGGGGGGCACTGAAGCTTTCTTT. Drawing the rest from reference TRBV2 and TRBJ1-1, the complete variable domain is EPEVTQTPSHQVTQMGQEVILRCVPISNHLYFYWYRQILGQKVEFLVSFYNNEISEKSEIFDDQFSVERPDGSNFTLKIRSTKLEDSAMYFCASSGDRGGTEAFFGQGTRLTVV.

This clone has only a few counts. The chain carries TRBV6-5 and TRBJ1-1, with a tentative D call TRBD1 (6 bases). Germline V gives CDR1 MNHEY, CDR2 SVGAGI. This CDR3 region has 12 residues. The V end lost 5 bases, the J end lost 11 bases, and 15 bases lay between the germline ends. The CDR3 protein is CASSPSGGAAFF. The CDR3 region has the DNA TGTGCCAGCAGTCCCTCCGGGGGGGCGGCTTTCTTT.

The gene calls are TRBV18 and TRBJ2-1, with D possibly matching TRBD2 (5 bases). Trimming pared 3 bases from V and 3 bases from J, leaving 9 bases between. Germline CDR1 and CDR2: KGHSH and LQKENI. The length of the CDR3 is 14 residues. This CDR3 is CASSPSTNYNEQFF. CDR3 in DNA: TGTGCCAGCTCACCTTCGACTAACTACAATGAGCAGTTCTTC.

The DNA for the CDR3 is TGTGCCAGCAGCGCAGGGGGCTTTTCGGGTCAGCCCCAGCATTTT. Encoded protein: CASSAGGFSGQPQHF. The V call is TRBV28, the J call TRBJ1-5; 8 nucleotides align to TRBD1. This CDR3 contains 15 residues. The trim removed 6 bases at V and 6 bases at J, leaving 10 bases unmatched. Germline CDR1 is MDHEN and CDR2 is SYDVKM.

This chain connects TRBV27 to TRBJ2-3, with TRBD1 matching 7 bases. This CDR3 is built from 14 residues. The ends lost 7 bases at V and 5 bases at J; junction bases unmatched: 9. The V gene's germline CDR1 is MNHEY and CDR2 SMNVEV (reference sequence). The CDR3 loop is CASTPTGTVDTQYF. CDR3 bases: TGTGCCAGCACCCCCACCGGGACAGTAGATACGCAGTATTTT.

The V call is TRBV5-1, the J call TRBJ2-7; no clear D gene. Germline CDR1 SGHRS, CDR2 YFSETQ. Trimming stripped 4 bases from V and 2 bases from J, with 13 bases between. The CDR3 spans 14 residues. For the CDR3, the DNA is TGCGCCAGCAGCATGAGTACGGGTCCCTACGAGCAGTACTTC. Translated, it gives CASSMSTGPYEQYF.

CDR3 in amino acids: CASSLAIGGGPSPQHF. The CDR3 nucleotides read TGTGCCAGCAGCTTGGCCATCGGAGGGGGCCCGAGCCCCCAGCATTTT. J is TRBJ1-5 and V is TRBV5-4; 7 bases are shared with TRBD1. The trim removed 0 bases at V and 10 bases at J, leaving 13 bases unmatched. CDR1 and CDR2 from the germline V gene are SGHNT and YYREEE (reference sequence). This CDR3 comprises 16 residues.

This chain joins TRBV30 and TRBJ2-7; TRBD1 aligns across 12 bases. J gave up 7 bases and V 7 bases, and 11 bases lay outside the gene matches. The CDR3 spans 14 residues. CDR1 and CDR2 from the germline V gene are GTSNPN and SVGIG (reference sequence). This chain's CDR3 is CAFNRDRGQIEQYF. The CDR3, as DNA: TGTGCCTTTAACCGGGACAGGGGGCAAATTGAGCAGTACTTC.

The chain carries TRBV5-6 and TRBJ2-7; D gene ambiguous. From germline, CDR1 is SGHDT and CDR2 YYEEEE. With 1 base removed from V and 6 bases from J, the gap between germline ends came to 8 bases. The CDR3 has 12 residues. CDR3: CASSLYSSEQYF. The CDR3, as DNA: TGTGCCAGCAGCTTGTATAGCAGCGAGCAGTACTTC. Combining the CDR3 with reference TRBV5-6 and TRBJ2-7 gives the whole variable domain DAGVTQSPTHLIKTRGQQVTLRCSPKSGHDTVSWYQQALGQGPQFIFQYYEEEERQRGNFPDRFSGHQFPNYSSELNVNALLLGDSALYLCASSLYSSEQYFGPGTRLTVT.

This clone was counted once. This chain links TRBV29-1 with TRBJ1-3, with 8 bases identical to TRBD1. The V and J ends lost 5 bases and 0 bases, in that order; junction bases with no gene match: 18. The CDR3 runs to 19 residues. The germline V gene has CDR1 SQVTM and CDR2 ANQGSEA. CDR3 residues: CSVPSSPQGADHSGNTIYF. DNA for the CDR3: TGCAGCGTTCCCTCTTCCCCTCAGGGGGCCGACCACTCTGGAAACACCATATATTTT. Based on the CDR3 plus reference TRBV29-1 and TRBJ1-3, the full variable domain is SAVISQKPSRDICQRGTSLTIQCQVDSQVTMMFWYRQQPGQSLTLIATANQGSEATYESGFVIDKFPISRPNLTFSTLTVSNMSPEDSSIYLCSVPSSPQGADHSGNTIYFGEGSWLTVV.

The chain recombines TRBV5-5 with TRBJ2-5; 8 nucleotides agree with TRBD1. CDR3 length equals 15 residues. Germline CDR1 and CDR2: SGHKS and YYEKEE (reference sequence). The V and J ends lost 0 bases and 4 bases, in that order; junction bases with no gene match: 5. The CDR3 DNA reads as TGTGCCAGCAGCTTGGTTCAGGGGGCGCGAGAGACCCAGTACTTC. Amino acids: CASSLVQGARETQYF. Full variable domain (remainder filled in from reference TRBV5-5 and TRBJ2-5): DAGVTQSPTHLIKTRGQQVTLRCSPISGHKSVSWYQQVLGQGPQFIFQYYEKEERGRGNFPDRFSARQFPNYSSELNVNALLLGDSALYLCASSLVQGARETQYFGPGTRLLVL.

The chain uses TRBV19 and TRBJ2-1; a possible D gene is TRBD1 (5 bases). The CDR3 covers 15 residues. Germline-derived CDR1 and CDR2 are LNHDA and SQIVND (reference sequence). The V end was cut by 3 bases, the J end by 4 bases, with 13 bases between. The CDR3, as DNA: TGTGCCAGTAGTATTAGCCAGGGTGGGTACAATGAGCAGTTCTTC. It translates to CASSISQGGYNEQFF.

V and J are TRBV25-1 and TRBJ2-5; possibly TRBD1 for D (5 bases). The CDR3 covers 13 residues. Trimming stripped 4 bases from V and 2 bases from J, with 8 bases between. The germline gives CDR1 MGHDK, CDR2 SYGVNS. The chain's CDR3 is CASSVRQQETQYF. The DNA of the CDR3 is TGTGCCAGCAGTGTGAGACAGCAAGAGACCCAGTACTTC.

V gene TRBV13 combines with J gene TRBJ1-1, with TRBD1 as a possible D gene (6 bases). The CDR3 covers 15 residues. CDR1 and CDR2 (germline): PRHDT, FYEKMQ (reference sequence). The V end was cut by 4 bases, the J end by 7 bases, with 19 bases between. CDR3 nucleotides: TGTGCCAGCAGCTCAGGGGCGACGGGAATTGGTGAAGCTTTCTTT. This codes for CASSSGATGIGEAFF. Together with reference TRBV13 and TRBJ1-1, the CDR3 gives the full variable domain: AAGVIQSPRHLIKEKRETATLKCYPIPRHDTVYWYQQGPGQDPQFLISFYEKMQSDKGSIPDRFSAQQFSDYHSELNMSSLELGDSALYFCASSSGATGIGEAFFGQGTRLTVV.

The chain couples TRBV6-1 to TRBJ1-2, with 9 bases aligning to TRBD1. The CDR3 is 14 amino acids. J was trimmed by 7 bases and V by 6 bases; bases with no gene match: 9. Germline V gene data show CDR1 as MNHNS and CDR2 as SASEGT. The DNA for the CDR3 is TGTGCCAGCAGGATTAAACAGGGGGCGGGTGGCTACACCTTC. Translating gives CASRIKQGAGGYTF.

V and J are TRBV14 and TRBJ1-4; TRBD1 matches at 9 bases. Trimming took 2 bases from V and 5 from J; bases not matched to a gene: 6. This CDR3 has 16 residues. Germline assignment: CDR1 SGHDN and CDR2 FVKESK. The CDR3 DNA sequence: TGTGCCAGCAGCCAAAACACCGGGACAGGGAATGAAAAACTGTTTTTT. This codes for CASSQNTGTGNEKLFF. Variable domain in full (rest from reference TRBV14 and TRBJ1-4): EAGVTQFPSHSVIEKGQTVTLRCDPISGHDNLYWYRRVMGKEIKFLLHFVKESKQDESGMPNNRFLAERTGGTYSTLKVQPAELEDSGVYFCASSQNTGTGNEKLFFGSGTQLSVL.

This clone was found a few times. The chain combines TRBV6-6 with TRBJ2-7; 8 bases map to TRBD1. V trimming: 7 bases; J trimming: 3 bases; junction bases outside the gene matches: 8. The length of the CDR3 is 14 residues. CDR1 MNHNY and CDR2 SVGAGI come from the germline V gene (reference sequence). The CDR3 DNA sequence: TGTGCCAGCACCCCTCGGGACAGGAGCTACGAGCAGTACTTC. Encoded protein: CASTPRDRSYEQYF.

The chain recombines TRBV5-1 with TRBJ2-7, with TRBD1 matching over 7 bases. This CDR3 spans 14 amino acids. Unmatched junction bases numbered 4, after V lost 2 bases and J lost 2 bases. CDR1 and CDR2 from the germline V gene are SGHRS and YFSETQ. The DNA for the CDR3 is TGCGCCAGCAGCTTACAGGGGAGTCCCTACGAGCAGTACTTC. The encoded protein is CASSLQGSPYEQYF.

The CDR3 nucleotides are TGTGCCAGCAGCTTTTCCGGGAGCACAGATACGCAGTATTTT. This sequence encodes CASSFSGSTDTQYF. The chain couples TRBV7-2 to TRBJ2-3; D gene unclear. The V end was cut by 3 bases, the J end by 0 bases, with 7 bases between. The germline V gene has CDR1 SGHTA and CDR2 FQGNSA. This CDR3 spans 14 amino acids.